This record covers a single T cell receptor (beta chain). The data derive from a study of Ad26.COV2.S vaccination and SARS-CoV-2 variants. Regarding treatment: over 15 received Ad26.COV2.S at low or high dose, single or two shots; roughly 5 received placebo; per-sample allocation not given. Repertoires come from day 63 after the first vaccine or placebo injection. The data were produced by immunoSEQ multiplex PCR, yet TCRdb's version contains in-frame clones alone and is incomplete. The table includes around 320,000 clones, about 86% detected once. The sequence came from a person aged 18-60 years who received the Ad26.COV2.S COVID-19 vaccine or a placebo. Here the sequenced sample was peripheral blood, taken in a trial of Ad26.COV2.S vaccine versus placebo.

The CDR3 DNA is TGCGCCAGCAGCCAAGAACCGGGAGGGAGCTCCTACGAGCAGTACTTC. Protein sequence: CASSQEPGGSSYEQYF. The chain employs TRBV4-3 and TRBJ2-7; 8 nucleotides match TRBD2. This CDR3 spans 16 amino acids. Germline CDR1 and CDR2: LGHNA and YSLEER. V gave up 0 bases and J gave up 0 bases; unmatched junction bases: 4.